The subject of this entry is one T cell receptor (beta chain). The antigen is unknown. This sample is part of a study of shared clonotypes between healthy human individuals. Study-wide results and limits: An expected dependence of interdonor clonotype sharing on sequencing depth was noted.

Approximately 90 million PBMCs were counted before genomic DNA extraction. This was a deep-level run. Using ten immunoSEQ deep assay plates, investigators sequenced unsorted PBMC DNA. Sequencing used immunoSEQ multiplex PCR; TCRdb keeps in-frame clones, though not all of them. The sample holds 100,000 or so clones, over 40% seen once. CDR1 KGHSH and CDR2 LQKENI come from the germline V gene. Trimming took 0 bases from V and 4 from J, leaving 12 bases between them. The CDR3 sequence is 16 residues long. The sample consisted of PBMCs. The clonotype was recovered from a woman aged 40 to 50 in good health. Some clones in this sample may be carry-over from other donors' samples. The chain employs TRBV18 and TRBJ1-4, with TRBD1 as a possible D gene (6 bases). This chain's CDR3 is CASSPPGGGVNEKLFF. CDR3 bases: TGTGCCAGCTCACCACCTGGGGGCGGAGTTAATGAAAAACTGTTTTTT.